Listed below are T cell receptor beta chains from one sample, sequenced in a study of T cells in Graves' hyperthyroidism and ophthalmopathy. Each CDR3 protein is one row after TCRdb ran MiXCR on the multiplex PCR reads. In the table there are fewer than 900,000 distinct CDR3 sequences, approximately 16% of which are singletons. Sequenced material: blood. The receptor source for this set is a man aged 18 to 30 with Graves' hyperthyroidism. Each CDR3 is given with its conserved first and last residue. A D gene is named only where the DNA matches it firmly. The size of a clone is reported for some rows only, either as once, few or many, or as a class for expanded clones.

j_gene | v_gene | d_gene | abundance | CDR3nt | CDR3aa
TRBJ2-1 | TRBV29-1 | TRBD2 | few | TGCAGCGGACTAGCATACAATGAGCAGTTCTTC | CSGLAYNEQFF
TRBJ2-2 | TRBV29-1 | NA | NA | TGCAGCGTTGGGGCAGGAGGGGCCGGGGAGCTGTTTTTT | CSVGAGGAGELFF
TRBJ2-2 | TRBV18 | TRBD2 | NA | TGTGCCAGCTCACCATACGGGGTGACTAGCGGGAGCACCGGGGAGCTGTTTTTT | CASSPYGVTSGSTGELFF
TRBJ1-1 | TRBV18 | NA | NA | TGTGCCAGCTCACCAGACCTCGGAAACACTGAAGCTTTCTTT | CASSPDLGNTEAFF
TRBJ2-1 | TRBV11-3 | NA | many | TGTGCCAGCAGCTCCATCGGGGCGAACTCCTACAATGAGCAGTTCTTC | CASSSIGANSYNEQFF
TRBJ2-7 | TRBV2 | NA | many | TGTGCCAGCAGTGGGAGATGGGACATTTACGAGCAGTACTTC | CASSGRWDIYEQYF
TRBJ2-5 | TRBV28 | NA | many | TGTGCCAGCAGTTTGTACCTAGTCGGGGAGACCCAGTACTTC | CASSLYLVGETQYF
TRBJ2-1 | TRBV10-3 | NA | NA | TGTGCCATCGGTCCTGGCTCCTACAATGAGCAGTTCTTC | CAIGPGSYNEQFF
TRBJ2-5 | TRBV14 | NA | few | TGTGCCAGCAGCCAAGAAGTAGGCAGGACCTTTGTGTACTTC | CASSQEVGRTFVYF
TRBJ2-2 | TRBV4-3 | NA | NA | TGCGCCAGCAGCCAAGATTGGGTTAGCGCCCAAGTGGCCGGGGAGCTGTTTTTT | CASSQDWVSAQVAGELFF
TRBJ2-2 | TRBV28 | TRBD2 | many | TGTGCCTCTGTGGGGCGGGAGCGGAACACCGGGGAGCTGTTTTTT | CASVGRERNTGELFF
TRBJ2-1 | TRBV12-3/TRBV12-4 | TRBD1 | few | TGTGCCAGCTTAGGGGACAGGTCGGAGGATAGCTCCTACAATGAGCAGTTCTTC | CASLGDRSEDSSYNEQFF
TRBJ2-2 | TRBV7-2 | NA | NA | TGTGCCAGCAGCTCGGGACATAACACCGGGGAGCTGTTTTTT | CASSSGHNTGELFF
TRBJ2-2 | TRBV5-1 | NA | few | TGCGCCAGCAGCCCCGGGGGCACCGGCCACGGGGAGCTGTTTTTT | CASSPGGTGHGELFF
TRBJ2-2 | TRBV7-2 | NA | NA | TGTGCCAGCAGCAGTACTTTCTGGGGGAAGAACACCGGGGAGCTGTTTTTT | CASSSTFWGKNTGELFF
TRBJ2-3 | TRBV6-4 | TRBD2 | NA | TGTGCCAGCAGTGAACGTGTGGCGGGAGGGGCAGATACGCAGTATTTT | CASSERVAGGADTQYF